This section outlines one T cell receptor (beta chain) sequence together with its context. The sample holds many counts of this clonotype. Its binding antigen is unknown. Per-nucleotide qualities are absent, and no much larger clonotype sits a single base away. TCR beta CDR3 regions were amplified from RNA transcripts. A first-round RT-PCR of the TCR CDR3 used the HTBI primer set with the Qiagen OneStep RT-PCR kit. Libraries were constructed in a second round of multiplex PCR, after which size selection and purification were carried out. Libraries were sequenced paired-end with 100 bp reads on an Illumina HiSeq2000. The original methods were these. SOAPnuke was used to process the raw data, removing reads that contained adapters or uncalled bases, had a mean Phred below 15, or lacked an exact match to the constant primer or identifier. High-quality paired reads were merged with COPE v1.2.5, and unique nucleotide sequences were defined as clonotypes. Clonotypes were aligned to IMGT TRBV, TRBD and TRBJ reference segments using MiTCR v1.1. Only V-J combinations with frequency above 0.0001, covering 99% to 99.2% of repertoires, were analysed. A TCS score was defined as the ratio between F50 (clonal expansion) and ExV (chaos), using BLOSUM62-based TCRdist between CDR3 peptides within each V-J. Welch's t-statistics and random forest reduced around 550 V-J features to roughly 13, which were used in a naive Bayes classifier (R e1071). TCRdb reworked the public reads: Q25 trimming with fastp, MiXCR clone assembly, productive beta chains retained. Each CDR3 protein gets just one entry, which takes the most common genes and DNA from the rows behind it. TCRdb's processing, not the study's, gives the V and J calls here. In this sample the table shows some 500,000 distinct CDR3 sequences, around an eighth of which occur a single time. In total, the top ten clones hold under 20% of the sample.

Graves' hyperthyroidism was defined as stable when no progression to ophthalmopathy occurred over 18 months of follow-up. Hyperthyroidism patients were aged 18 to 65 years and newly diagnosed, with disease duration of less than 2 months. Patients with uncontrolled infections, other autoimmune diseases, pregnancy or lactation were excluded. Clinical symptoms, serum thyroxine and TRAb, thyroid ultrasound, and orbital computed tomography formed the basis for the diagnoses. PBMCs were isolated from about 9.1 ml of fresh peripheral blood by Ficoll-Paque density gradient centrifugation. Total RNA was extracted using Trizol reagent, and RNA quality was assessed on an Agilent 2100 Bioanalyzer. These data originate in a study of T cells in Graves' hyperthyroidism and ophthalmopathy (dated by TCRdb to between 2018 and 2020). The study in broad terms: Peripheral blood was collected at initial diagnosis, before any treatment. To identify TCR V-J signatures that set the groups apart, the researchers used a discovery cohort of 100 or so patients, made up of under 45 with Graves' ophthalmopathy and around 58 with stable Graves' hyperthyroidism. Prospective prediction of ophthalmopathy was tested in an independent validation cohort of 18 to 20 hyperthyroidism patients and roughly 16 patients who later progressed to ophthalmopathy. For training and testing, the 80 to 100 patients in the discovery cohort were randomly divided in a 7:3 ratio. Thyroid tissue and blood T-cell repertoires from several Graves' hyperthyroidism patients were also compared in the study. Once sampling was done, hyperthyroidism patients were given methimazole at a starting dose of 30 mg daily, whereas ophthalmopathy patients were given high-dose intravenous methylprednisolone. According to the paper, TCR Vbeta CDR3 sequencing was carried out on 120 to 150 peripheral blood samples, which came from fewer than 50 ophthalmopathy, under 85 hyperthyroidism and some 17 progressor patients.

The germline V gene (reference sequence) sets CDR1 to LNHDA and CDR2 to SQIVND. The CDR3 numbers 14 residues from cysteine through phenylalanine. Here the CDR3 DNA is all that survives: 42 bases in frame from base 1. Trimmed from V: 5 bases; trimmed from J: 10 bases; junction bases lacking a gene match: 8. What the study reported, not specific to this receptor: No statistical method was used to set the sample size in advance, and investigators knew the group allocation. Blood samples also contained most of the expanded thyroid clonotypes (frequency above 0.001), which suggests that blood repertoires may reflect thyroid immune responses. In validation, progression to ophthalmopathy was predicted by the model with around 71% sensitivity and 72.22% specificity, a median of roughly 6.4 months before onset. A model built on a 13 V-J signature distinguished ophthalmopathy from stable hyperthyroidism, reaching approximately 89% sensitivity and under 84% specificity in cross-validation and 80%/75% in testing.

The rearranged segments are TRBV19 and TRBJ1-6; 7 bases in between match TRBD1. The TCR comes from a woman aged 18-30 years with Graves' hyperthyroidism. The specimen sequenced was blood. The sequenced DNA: TGTGCCAGTAGTTTCGGCAGGGGGAGATCACCCCTCCACTTT. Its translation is CASSFGRGRSPLHF.